This TCR beta chain comes out of a study of T-cell reconstitution after alpha-beta-depleted transplantation in children. This clonotype was found a few times. Unique molecular identifiers were used in preparing the TCRbeta library. TCRdb re-analysed the PCR reads in MiXCR, keeping a single row per CDR3 protein. Counted here are about 540,000 distinct CDR3 sequences, roughly 18% occurring once; the ten biggest clones make up 3.3%. Germline V gives CDR1 KGHDR, CDR2 SFDVKD. This CDR3 is built from 17 residues. V was clipped by 5 bases and J by 4 bases; unmatched bases: 10. The input for sequencing was PBMCs from the stem cell graft donor, taken from the stem cell graft. The rearrangement links TRBV24-1 to TRBJ1-3; 10 bases fit TRBD1. This clonotype was obtained from a human donor who donated a stem cell graft to a child with acute lymphoblastic leukemia. As DNA, the CDR3 is TGTGCCACCAGTGGCCGGGACAGGGGAGAGAGAGGAAACACCATATATTTT. The encoded protein is CATSGRDRGERGNTIYF.